The T cell receptor beta chain under discussion was sequenced for a study of shared clonotypes between healthy human individuals. Study details: Aged between 18 and 49, the donors were two women and three men.

TCRdb's table, derived via immunoSEQ multiplex PCR, lists solely in-frame clones and lacks some. The sample contains approximately 470,000 clones, roughly 80% of which appear only once. Donors comprised only Caucasian adults living in Nashville, Tennessee. This CDR3 is 15 amino acids long. Trimming removed 6 bases from V and 2 bases from J; junction bases left unmatched: 8. Germline CDR1 and CDR2: MNHEY and SVGAGI. The receptor comes from a woman aged 40 to 50 in good health. Some clones in this sample may be carry-over from other donors' samples. This sequence joins TRBV6-5 and TRBJ2-3; 7 bases agree with TRBD2. Sample: PBMCs. CDR3 loop: CASSTGGRDTDTQYF. The CDR3 bases are TGTGCCAGCAGCACCGGGGGGAGGGACACAGATACGCAGTATTTT.